This TCR beta chain originates from a study of CD4+ T cells in melanoma. The study, taken as a whole, reports: CD8+ T cell, macrophage and B cell function reportedly correlated with neoantigen-specific CD4+ T cells. Neoantigen-specific CD4+ T cells in melanoma reportedly had diverse differentiation states.

Here immunoSEQ multiplex PCR was the method, and the copy in TCRdb shows in-frame clones only, minus some. The sample carries fewer than 150,000 clones, about 93% recorded once. About this clone itself: What it binds is unknown.

The TCR comes from a human donor with melanoma.

The DNA of the CDR3 is TGTGCCAGCAGTGAAGAGGGTGGGCTGTTTTTT. Its protein product is CASSEEGGLFF. V gene TRBV2 combines with J gene TRBJ1-4; D not certain. CDR3 length: 11 residues. The V gene's germline CDR1 is SNHLY and CDR2 FYNNEI. V shed 1 base and J shed 14 bases, with 8 bases lying between them.